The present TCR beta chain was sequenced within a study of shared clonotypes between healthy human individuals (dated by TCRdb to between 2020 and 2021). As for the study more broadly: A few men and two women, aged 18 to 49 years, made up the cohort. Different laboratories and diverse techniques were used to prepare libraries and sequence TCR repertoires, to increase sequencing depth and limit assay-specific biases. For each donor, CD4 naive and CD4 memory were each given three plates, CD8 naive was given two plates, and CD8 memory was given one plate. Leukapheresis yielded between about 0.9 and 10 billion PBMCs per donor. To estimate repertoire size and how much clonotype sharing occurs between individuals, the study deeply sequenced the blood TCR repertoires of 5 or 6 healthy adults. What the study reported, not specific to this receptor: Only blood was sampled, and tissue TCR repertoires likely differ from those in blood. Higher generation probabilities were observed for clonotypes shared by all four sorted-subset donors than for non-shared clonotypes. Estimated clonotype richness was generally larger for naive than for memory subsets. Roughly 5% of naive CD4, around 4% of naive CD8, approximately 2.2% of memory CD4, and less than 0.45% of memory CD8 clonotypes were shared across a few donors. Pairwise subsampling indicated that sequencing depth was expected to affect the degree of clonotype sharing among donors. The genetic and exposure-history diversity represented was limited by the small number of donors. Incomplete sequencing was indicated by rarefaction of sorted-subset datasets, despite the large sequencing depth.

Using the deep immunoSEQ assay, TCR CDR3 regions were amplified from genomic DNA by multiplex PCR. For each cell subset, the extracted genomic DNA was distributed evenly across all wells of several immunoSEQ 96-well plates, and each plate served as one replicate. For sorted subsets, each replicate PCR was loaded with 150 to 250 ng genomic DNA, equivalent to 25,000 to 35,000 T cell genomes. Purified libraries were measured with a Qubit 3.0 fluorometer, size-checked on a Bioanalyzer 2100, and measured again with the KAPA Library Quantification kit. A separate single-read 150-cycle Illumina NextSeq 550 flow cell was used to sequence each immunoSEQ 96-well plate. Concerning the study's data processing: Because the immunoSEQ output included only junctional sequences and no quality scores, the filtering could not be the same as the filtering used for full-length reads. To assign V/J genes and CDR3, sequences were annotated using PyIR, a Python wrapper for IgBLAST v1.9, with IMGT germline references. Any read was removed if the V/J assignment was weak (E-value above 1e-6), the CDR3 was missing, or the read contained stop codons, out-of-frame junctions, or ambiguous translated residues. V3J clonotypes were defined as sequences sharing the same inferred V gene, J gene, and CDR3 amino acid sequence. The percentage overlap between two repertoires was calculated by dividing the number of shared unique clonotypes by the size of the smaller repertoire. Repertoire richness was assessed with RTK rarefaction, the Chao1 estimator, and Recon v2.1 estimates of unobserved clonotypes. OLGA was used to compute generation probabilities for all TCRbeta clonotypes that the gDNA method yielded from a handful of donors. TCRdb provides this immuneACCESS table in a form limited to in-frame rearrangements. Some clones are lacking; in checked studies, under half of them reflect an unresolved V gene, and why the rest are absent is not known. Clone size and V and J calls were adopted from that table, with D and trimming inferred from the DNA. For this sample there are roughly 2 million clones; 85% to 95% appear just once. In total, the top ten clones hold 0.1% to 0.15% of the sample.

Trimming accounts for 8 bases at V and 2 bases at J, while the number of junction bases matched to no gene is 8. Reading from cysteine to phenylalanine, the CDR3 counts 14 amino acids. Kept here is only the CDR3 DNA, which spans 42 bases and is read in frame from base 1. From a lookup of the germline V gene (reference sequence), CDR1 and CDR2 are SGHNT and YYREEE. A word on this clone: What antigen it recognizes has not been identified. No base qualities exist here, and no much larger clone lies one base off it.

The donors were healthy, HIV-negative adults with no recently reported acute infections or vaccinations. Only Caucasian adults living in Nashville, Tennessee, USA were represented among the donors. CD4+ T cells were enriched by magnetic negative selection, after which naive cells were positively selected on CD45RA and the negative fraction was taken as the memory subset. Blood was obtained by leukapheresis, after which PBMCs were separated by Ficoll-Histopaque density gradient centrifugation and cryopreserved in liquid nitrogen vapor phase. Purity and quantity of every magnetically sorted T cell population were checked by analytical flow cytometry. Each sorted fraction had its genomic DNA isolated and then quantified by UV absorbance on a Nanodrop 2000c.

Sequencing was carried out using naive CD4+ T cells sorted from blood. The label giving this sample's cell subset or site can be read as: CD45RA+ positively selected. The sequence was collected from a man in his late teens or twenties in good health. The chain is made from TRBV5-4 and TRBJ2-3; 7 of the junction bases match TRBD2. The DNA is TGTGCCAGTTCCCTAGCGGCCCTCACAGATACGCAGTATTTT. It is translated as CASSLAALTDTQYF. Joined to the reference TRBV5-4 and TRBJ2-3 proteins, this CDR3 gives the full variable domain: ETGVTQSPTHLIKTRGQQVTLRCSSQSGHNTVSWYQQALGQGPQFIFQYYREEENGRGNFPPRFSGLQFPNYSSELNVNALELDDSALYLCASSLAALTDTQYFGPGTRLTVL.